This T cell receptor beta chain derives from a study of cytomegalovirus exposure and HLA in healthy donors. This clone occurred a few times. The germline V and J ends were trimmed by 0 bases and 7 bases, with 14 bases remaining between them. This CDR3 comprises 15 residues. Germline values: CDR1 SGHRS, CDR2 YFSETQ. Primers included in the PCR were 60 Vbeta and 13 Jbeta primers. The assay was immunoSEQ multiplex PCR, and TCRdb's table has in-frame clones only and misses some. The sample carries roughly 63,000 clones, 60% to 80% recorded once. This chain uses TRBV5-1 with TRBJ2-1; D may be TRBD2 (5 bases). The receptor was derived from a woman in her thirties or forties in good health and CMV-seropositive. Sequencing input: PBMCs. Here the CDR3 DNA reads TGCGCCAGCAGCTTGGGATCTAAAGCGGTGAATGAGCAGTTCTTC. It translates to CASSLGSKAVNEQFF.